The clone carrying this TCR beta chain has a handful of counts. Original analysis: Reference gene primer amplification gave estimated nucleated cell counts. This table comes from immunoSEQ multiplex PCR, and its TCRdb copy is limited to in-frame clones, with some not included. V, J and clone size are taken as reported in that table, and D and trimming were inferred from the DNA itself. The sample has roughly 75,000 clones, roughly 91% seen once. V shed 2 bases and J shed 2 bases, with 6 bases lying between them. Germline V gene lookup returns CDR1 SGDLS and CDR2 YYNGEE. The CDR3 has 13 residues. The data stem from a study of blood T cell repertoires in COVID-19. Whole-study context: Italy, Spain and the United States were the sources of the convalescent and acute COVID-19 samples. Nucleic acid was either cDNA or gDNA, and it came from T cells, B-cell-depleted T cells, or PBMCs.

The source of this sequence is a man aged 55 to 69 with acute or convalescent COVID-19. The specimen sequenced was peripheral blood. V and J are TRBV9 and TRBJ2-3; no clear D gene. The CDR3 DNA reads TGTGCCAGCAGCGTCTCCTTCACAGATACGCAGTATTTT. This gives the protein CASSVSFTDTQYF.